This is a list of T cell receptor beta chains from one sample in a study of graft-versus-host responses after intestinal transplantation. Assay: immunoSEQ multiplex PCR; the TCRdb copy retains only in-frame clones and omits some. This sample has about 8,600 clones, with around a third found just once. The sequencing used alloreactive CD4+ T cells from a mixed lymphocyte reaction culture, collected before intestinal transplant. Receptor source: a human patient who received an intestinal transplant. CDR3s include the opening cysteine and the closing phenylalanine or tryptophan. Each record gives: V gene, J gene, D gene, clone size, CDR3 DNA, CDR3 protein. The D gene is left open where the match is weak. Size tells how often a clone was seen (once, few, many) or the class of an expanded clone, and some rows leave it out.

V: TRBV18
J: TRBJ1-1
D: NA
size: few
DNA: TGTGCCAGCTCACCCCTTAATATGAACACTGAAGCTTTCTTT
CDR3: CASSPLNMNTEAFF

V: TRBV6-5
J: TRBJ2-7
D: NA
size: NA
DNA: TGTGCCAGCAGTCATACAGAGATTTTGTACTTC
CDR3: CASSHTEILYF

V: TRBV29-1
J: TRBJ1-1
D: TRBD1
size: NA
DNA: TGCAGCGGCGGGTCCCCTTTGGGACAGAGGAACACTGAAGCTTTCTTT
CDR3: CSGGSPLGQRNTEAFF

V: TRBV7-8
J: TRBJ2-3
D: NA
size: NA
DNA: TGTGCCAGCAGCCGGGACTTCAGCCTCACAGATACGCAGTATTTT
CDR3: CASSRDFSLTDTQYF

V: TRBV4-3
J: TRBJ1-5
D: TRBD1
size: few
DNA: TGCGCCAGCAGCCCGAGGACAGGGGGCACACAGCCCCAGCATTTT
CDR3: CASSPRTGGTQPQHF

V: TRBV15
J: TRBJ1-1
D: NA
size: NA
DNA: TGTGCCACCAGCAGAGAGTTAACGGGATTTGGAGCTTTCTTT
CDR3: CATSRELTGFGAFF

V: TRBV2
J: TRBJ2-3
D: NA
size: medium-sized
DNA: TGTGCCAGCAGTTGGGGCTCGACGGGAGATACGCAGTATTTT
CDR3: CASSWGSTGDTQYF

V: TRBV9
J: TRBJ2-7
D: NA
size: NA
DNA: TGTGCCAGCAGCGTAGCGGCCAGGGGCGAGCAGTACTTC
CDR3: CASSVAARGEQYF

V: TRBV15
J: TRBJ2-1
D: NA
size: once
DNA: TGTGCCACCAGCAGAGATGCACCTAACAATGAGCAGTTCTTC
CDR3: CATSRDAPNNEQFF

V: TRBV5-5
J: TRBJ2-3
D: NA
size: few
DNA: TGTGCCAGCAGCTTGGAATTCGCCAGGGGAACAGATACGCAGTATTTT
CDR3: CASSLEFARGTDTQYF

V: TRBV19
J: TRBJ2-7
D: TRBD1
size: medium-sized
DNA: TGTGCCACCGGGACAGGGCCTTACGAGCAGTACTTC
CDR3: CATGTGPYEQYF

V: TRBV6-5
J: TRBJ1-1
D: NA
size: once
DNA: TGTGCCAGCACCGAGCAACTACAAAGCAGCCGCCTCTTT
CDR3: CASTEQLQSSRLF

V: TRBV2
J: TRBJ2-7
D: NA
size: few
DNA: TGTGCCAGCCACCTAATACAGGGAAAGGGCTACGAGCAGTACTTC
CDR3: CASHLIQGKGYEQYF

V: TRBV2
J: TRBJ1-5
D: NA
size: medium-sized
DNA: TGTGCCAGCAGTGAAATTCCAGGCGAGAAACAGCATTTT
CDR3: CASSEIPGEKQHF

V: TRBV9
J: TRBJ1-1
D: NA
size: NA
DNA: TGTGCCAGCAGCGTAATCGGAGGGCAGAACACTGAAGCTTTCTTT
CDR3: CASSVIGGQNTEAFF

V: TRBV19
J: TRBJ2-6
D: NA
size: few
DNA: TGTGCCAGTAGTATAGGGCCCTCTGGGGCCAACGTCCTGACTTTC
CDR3: CASSIGPSGANVLTF

V: TRBV29-1
J: TRBJ2-5
D: NA
size: few
DNA: TGCAGCGTTGAACCGACTCGGGAGACCCAGTACTTC
CDR3: CSVEPTRETQYF

V: TRBV19
J: TRBJ2-7
D: NA
size: medium-sized
DNA: TGTGCCAGTAGTATCATTCTGAGTTACGAGCAGTACTTC
CDR3: CASSIILSYEQYF

V: TRBV5-1
J: TRBJ2-1
D: TRBD2
size: medium-sized
DNA: TGCGCCAGCAGCTTGACGGGAGGGCCTCTCGGTGAGCAGTTCTTC
CDR3: CASSLTGGPLGEQFF

V: TRBV5-1
J: TRBJ2-1
D: TRBD2
size: few
DNA: TGCGCCAGCAGCCCTAGCGGGAACGAGGCTCCGTTCTTC
CDR3: CASSPSGNEAPFF

V: TRBV18
J: TRBJ2-5
D: NA
size: few
DNA: TGTGCCAGCTCACCAAGACTTGGGCAAGAGACCCAGTACTTC
CDR3: CASSPRLGQETQYF

V: TRBV6-6
J: TRBJ2-1
D: NA
size: medium-sized
DNA: TGTGCCAGCAGTATACTAGGGTCTCGGCAGTTCTTC
CDR3: CASSILGSRQFF

V: TRBV5-6
J: TRBJ1-6
D: NA
size: medium-sized
DNA: TGTGCCAGCGTCCAGGGAAATTCACCCCTCCACTTT
CDR3: CASVQGNSPLHF

V: TRBV5-4
J: TRBJ2-7
D: TRBD1
size: few
DNA: TGTGCCAGCAGCCCGGGACAGTCCTACGAGCAGTACTTC
CDR3: CASSPGQSYEQYF

V: TRBV11-2
J: TRBJ2-3
D: TRBD1
size: few
DNA: TGTGCCAGCAGCTTTTCTCGGGACAGGGTCACAGATACGCAGTATTTT
CDR3: CASSFSRDRVTDTQYF

V: TRBV2
J: TRBJ2-7
D: NA
size: NA
DNA: TGTGCCAGCAGCCTCCCACGGGCCTACGAGCAGTACTTC
CDR3: CASSLPRAYEQYF

V: TRBV15
J: TRBJ1-2
D: NA
size: medium-sized
DNA: TGTGCCACCAGCAGAGACCGGACGGCGGGTGGCTACACCTTC
CDR3: CATSRDRTAGGYTF

V: TRBV27
J: TRBJ2-3
D: NA
size: NA
DNA: TGTGCCAGCAGTTTATCGCACGGTTATTCTACGCAGTATTTT
CDR3: CASSLSHGYSTQYF

V: TRBV28
J: TRBJ2-2
D: TRBD2
size: NA
DNA: TGTGCCAGCAGTTCACCCGGGACTAAGGGCACCGGGGAGCTGTTTTTT
CDR3: CASSSPGTKGTGELFF

V: TRBV7-8
J: TRBJ1-6
D: NA
size: few
DNA: TGTGCCAGCAGCTCCGCCGGGGTCAGATCACCCCTCCACTTT
CDR3: CASSSAGVRSPLHF

V: TRBV27
J: TRBJ1-4
D: NA
size: NA
DNA: TGTGCCAGCAGTTTTGGGAGGGGATCTAATGAAAAACTGTTTTTT
CDR3: CASSFGRGSNEKLFF

V: TRBV7-9
J: TRBJ2-3
D: TRBD2
size: few
DNA: TGTGCCAGCAGCTTAGGACTAGCGGGAGGCAGCACAGATACGCAGTATTTT
CDR3: CASSLGLAGGSTDTQYF

V: TRBV7-9
J: TRBJ2-7
D: TRBD2
size: NA
DNA: TGTGCCAGCAGCTTAAGGTTAGCGGGAAGTTACGAGCAGTACTTC
CDR3: CASSLRLAGSYEQYF

V: TRBV30
J: TRBJ1-2
D: NA
size: few
DNA: TGTGCCATTCTCGGGGGGATCTATGGCTACACCTTC
CDR3: CAILGGIYGYTF

V: TRBV20-1
J: TRBJ1-2
D: NA
size: NA
DNA: TGCAGTGCTAGAAGTGGTATCGGGTACACCTTC
CDR3: CSARSGIGYTF

V: TRBV5-5
J: TRBJ1-5
D: TRBD1
size: few
DNA: TGTGCCAGCAGCTTCGGACAGGGTCGCAATCAGCCCCAGCATTTT
CDR3: CASSFGQGRNQPQHF

V: TRBV27
J: TRBJ2-1
D: TRBD2
size: NA
DNA: TGTGCCAGCAGTTGGGGACTAGCCGGGGATGAGCAGTTCTTC
CDR3: CASSWGLAGDEQFF

V: TRBV4-1
J: TRBJ2-1
D: NA
size: medium-sized
DNA: TGCGCCAGTAGAGGCGGGGCGAGCTCCTACAATGAGCAGTTCTTC
CDR3: CASRGGASSYNEQFF

V: TRBV5-6
J: TRBJ2-3
D: TRBD1
size: few
DNA: TGTGCCAGCAGTCCCCCGGGACAGGGTATCACAGATACGCAGTATTTT
CDR3: CASSPPGQGITDTQYF

V: TRBV7-9
J: TRBJ2-3
D: NA
size: NA
DNA: TGTGCCAGCAGCTTAGGAGTAACGGGTACGCAGTATTTT
CDR3: CASSLGVTGTQYF

V: TRBV10-3
J: TRBJ1-5
D: NA
size: NA
DNA: TGTGCCATCAGTGCGGGGGGGTGGGATCAGCCCCAGCATTTT
CDR3: CAISAGGWDQPQHF

V: TRBV7-9
J: TRBJ1-2
D: NA
size: NA
DNA: TGTGCCAGCAGCTCCACCGGGGGGCGATGGTATGGCTACACCTTC
CDR3: CASSSTGGRWYGYTF

V: TRBV7-8
J: TRBJ1-1
D: NA
size: once
DNA: TGTGCCAGCAGCTTGGTTGGCAGAAACACTGAAGCTTTCTTT
CDR3: CASSLVGRNTEAFF

V: TRBV6-6
J: TRBJ1-3
D: NA
size: NA
DNA: TGTGCCAGCAGCGTGACCGGGAGCCCTGGAAACGCCATATATTTT
CDR3: CASSVTGSPGNAIYF